This TCR beta chain emerged from a study of shared clonotypes between healthy human individuals. General study findings and limits: Non-shared clonotypes displayed generation probabilities falling below those of clonotypes present in all four donors. It was observed that roughly 5.5% of naive CD4 clonotypes were shared across a few donors.

As concerns this clone: Its antigen is undetermined.

This table comes from immunoSEQ multiplex PCR, and its TCRdb copy is limited to in-frame clones, with some not included. In the table there are around 2,000,000 clones, 95% of which are singletons. The CDR3 spans 17 residues. The V and J ends lost 5 bases and 0 bases respectively, with 14 bases between them. CDR1 and CDR2 (germline): SNHLY, FYNNEI. Within Nashville, Tennessee resided all donors, each a Caucasian adult. This clonotype originated in a man aged 18 to 29 in good health. The sample taken for sequencing was naive CD4+ T cells sorted from blood. Subset: CD45RA+ positively selected. The rearrangement uses TRBV2 and TRBJ2-6; D is possibly TRBD1 (6 bases). This chain's CDR3 is CASSPDRAYSGANVLTF. As DNA, the CDR3 is TGTGCCAGCAGTCCGGACAGAGCCTACTCTGGGGCCAACGTCCTGACTTTC.